One sample yielded the 23 T cell receptor beta chains listed below, sequenced in a study of blood T cell repertoires in COVID-19. Sequenced by immunoSEQ multiplex PCR; TCRdb stores in-frame clones only, minus some. The table shows about 170,000 clones, with 70% to 90% occurring only once. The sequenced material came from peripheral blood. Receptors originate from a man aged 60 to 75 who had recovered from COVID-19.

This chain links TRBV5-1 with TRBJ1-2, with 8 bases aligning to TRBD1. The germline V gene encodes CDR1 SGHRS and CDR2 YFSETQ. Losses at the gene ends were 4 bases for V and 0 bases for J; bases not matched to a gene: 11. The CDR3 extends over 17 amino acids. The CDR3 region has the DNA TGCGCCAGCAGCAGTTGGACAGGGCGCCTGGCTAACTATGGCTACACCTTC. It translates to CASSSWTGRLANYGYTF.

This clone was recorded once. V and J are TRBV5-1 and TRBJ2-1; perhaps TRBD1 as D (6 bases). Trimming shortened V by 8 bases and J by 1 base, and 10 bases separated the two germline ends. Germline assignment: CDR1 SGHRS and CDR2 YFSETQ. The CDR3 extends over 13 amino acids. The CDR3 bases are TGCGCCAGTACTGGACAGTCCTACAATGAGCAGTTCTTC. This sequence encodes CASTGQSYNEQFF.

The gene calls are TRBV5-1 and TRBJ1-2, with a tentative D call TRBD1 (5 bases). V lost 4 bases and J lost 4, with 11 bases in between. Germline V gene sequence: CDR1 SGHRS, CDR2 YFSETQ. The length of the CDR3 is 13 residues. The DNA for the CDR3 is TGCGCCAGCAGCCCGGACATAAGCTATGGCTACACCTTC. Residues: CASSPDISYGYTF.

With regard to this clone: The sample contains more than one DNA sequence encoding this CDR3. The gene calls are TRBV19 and TRBJ1-3; D is undetermined. The germline V and J ends were trimmed by 3 bases and 0 bases, with 9 bases remaining between them. CDR3 size: 15 residues. Germline V lookup: CDR1 LNHDA, CDR2 SQIVND (reference sequence). The CDR3 DNA reads as TGTGCCAGTAGTATTTCCATGAGCTCTGGAAACACCATATATTTT. This codes for CASSISMSSGNTIYF.

V and J are TRBV19 and TRBJ1-2, with no clear D. Germline CDR1 and CDR2: LNHDA and SQIVND (reference sequence). There are 15 residues in the CDR3. Deletions cut 4 bases from V and 0 bases from J, with 12 bases between. The CDR3 sequence: CASSRSVQSNYGYTF. In DNA, the CDR3 is TGTGCCAGTAGTAGAAGTGTGCAGTCTAACTATGGCTACACCTTC.

The V and J genes are TRBV18 and TRBJ2-1, with TRBD1 as a possible D gene (6 bases). The CDR3 is 15 residues long. Germline assignment: CDR1 KGHSH and CDR2 LQKENI. Trimming took off 3 bases at V and 3 bases at J, with 12 bases between the two ends. The CDR3 here is CASSPGVDSYNEQFF. CDR3 coding DNA: TGTGCCAGCTCACCGGGAGTGGACAGCTACAATGAGCAGTTCTTC. Full variable domain (missing parts from reference TRBV18 and TRBJ2-1): NAGVMQNPRHLVRRRGQEARLRCSPMKGHSHVYWYRQLPEEGLKFMVYLQKENIIDESGMPKERFSAEFPKEGPSILRIQQVVRGDSAAYFCASSPGVDSYNEQFFGPGTRLTVL.

The gene calls are TRBV10-3 and TRBJ2-4; D uncertain. Trimming removed 10 bases from V and 9 bases from J, with 13 bases in between. The length of the CDR3 is 11 residues. The germline V gene has CDR1 ENHRY and CDR2 SYGVKD. The CDR3 region has the DNA TGTGCCACCTTGGCCCAAAGCATTCAGTACTTC. As protein: CATLAQSIQYF.

V usage is TRBV15 and J usage is TRBJ2-1; perhaps TRBD2 as D (7 bases). V gave up 3 bases and J gave up 6 bases, with 21 bases separating them. Germline CDR1 reads LNHNV; CDR2 reads YYDKDF (reference sequence). This CDR3 spans 17 amino acids. Here the CDR3 DNA reads TGTGCCACCAGCAGTCAAAGGGGGGGCCCGGGTTTCAATGAGCAGTTCTTC. This gives the protein CATSSQRGGPGFNEQFF.

Worth noting for this clone: This same CDR3 is encoded by further DNA sequences in the sample. The CDR3: CASSSGLAYNEQFF. CDR3 DNA: TGTGCCAGCAGCAGCGGACTAGCCTACAATGAGCAGTTCTTC. The chain is built from TRBV11-3 and TRBJ2-1, with TRBD2 matching 7 bases. Germline values: CDR1 SGHNT, CDR2 YENEEA. The length of the CDR3 is 14 residues. V gave up 5 bases and J gave up 2 bases; unmatched junction bases: 3.

V and J are TRBV20-1 and TRBJ1-2, with 7 bases aligning to TRBD1. This CDR3 has 15 amino acids. Trimming at V came to 3 bases and at J to 8 bases, leaving 15 bases not matched to a gene. Germline loops: CDR1 DFQATT, CDR2 SNEGSKA (reference sequence). The chain's CDR3 is CSASSDRVAWKGYTF. CDR3 DNA: TGCAGTGCTAGTTCTGACAGGGTAGCCTGGAAGGGCTACACCTTC.

The chain recombines TRBV5-4 with TRBJ2-3, with 12 nucleotides matching TRBD2. CDR1 is SGHNT, CDR2 YYREEE, per germline (reference sequence). CDR3 length: 15 amino acids. V shed 2 bases and J 4 bases; nucleotides not matched to a gene: 2. The CDR3 sequence is CASSFSSGGADTQYF. CDR3 sequence (DNA): TGTGCCAGCAGCTTCTCTAGCGGGGGGGCAGATACGCAGTATTTT. The full variable domain, its missing parts supplied by reference TRBV5-4 and TRBJ2-3, is ETGVTQSPTHLIKTRGQQVTLRCSSQSGHNTVSWYQQALGQGPQFIFQYYREEENGRGNFPPRFSGLQFPNYSSELNVNALELDDSALYLCASSFSSGGADTQYFGPGTRLTVL.

The chain combines TRBV9 with TRBJ2-6; TRBD1 agrees at 8 bases. Germline V gives CDR1 SGDLS, CDR2 YYNGEE. Germline trimming cut 4 bases from V and 0 bases from J; bases unmatched to any gene: 9. The CDR3 is made up of 18 amino acids. The CDR3 coding sequence is TGTGCCAGCAGCCCCCACAGGGGGACACACTCTGGGGCCAACGTCCTGACTTTC. This gives the protein CASSPHRGTHSGANVLTF.

The chain joins TRBV12-5 to TRBJ1-2; TRBD1 is a possible D gene (6 bases). Between the trimmed V and J ends, which lost 7 bases and 2 bases, there was a span of 14 bases. The CDR3 loop spans 14 amino acids. The germline CDR1 and CDR2 sequences are LGHNT and FRNRAP. The chain's CDR3 is CASVLGGTNYGYTF. The CDR3 bases are TGTGCTAGTGTCCTGGGAGGGACAAACTATGGCTACACCTTC.

The chain links TRBV6-2 or TRBV6-3 to TRBJ1-1, with D maybe TRBD1 (5 bases). Trimming stripped 4 bases from V and 0 bases from J, with 9 bases between. The CDR3 spans 14 residues. The germline V gene has CDR1 MNHEY and CDR2 SVGEGT. CDR3 protein: CASSSRGVNTEAFF. Written as DNA, the CDR3 is TGTGCCAGCAGTTCCCGGGGGGTGAACACTGAAGCTTTCTTT.

The V call is TRBV24-1, the J call TRBJ1-2, with 8 bases fitting TRBD1. V gave up 4 bases and J gave up 3 bases; unmatched junction bases: 6. Germline assignment: CDR1 KGHDR and CDR2 SFDVKD. The CDR3 sequence is 15 residues long. The CDR3 reads CATSDAGGADYGYTF. The DNA of the CDR3 is TGTGCCACCAGTGACGCAGGGGGCGCGGACTATGGCTACACCTTC.

This chain links TRBV19 with TRBJ1-4; 7 bases are a match to TRBD1. Germline lookup yields CDR1 LNHDA and CDR2 SQIVND (reference sequence). CDR3 length equals 14 residues. The V and J ends lost 5 bases and 4 bases, in that order; junction bases with no gene match: 4. The CDR3 is CASSPRDSNEKLFF. The CDR3 DNA reads as TGTGCCAGTAGTCCCCGGGACAGTAATGAAAAACTGTTTTTT.

The chain uses TRBV6-4 and TRBJ2-3; 8 bases line up with TRBD1. V lost 4 bases to trimming and J lost 0 bases; unmatched junction nucleotides: 6. CDR1 is MRHNA, CDR2 SNTAGT, per germline. This CDR3 is 16 amino acids long. CDR3 coding DNA: TGTGCCAGCAGTGGGACAGGGCTAACTAGCACAGATACGCAGTATTTT. Translating gives CASSGTGLTSTDTQYF.

The J gene is TRBJ2-5, the V gene TRBV27, with 7 bases that match TRBD2. Germline CDR1 MNHEY, CDR2 SMNVEV (reference sequence). Germline trimming cut 4 bases from V and 5 bases from J; bases unmatched to any gene: 13. This CDR3 has 16 residues. This chain's CDR3 is CASSSGTSGVRETQYF. CDR3 bases: TGTGCCAGCAGTTCGGGGACCAGCGGGGTACGGGAGACCCAGTACTTC.

The rearrangement joins TRBV2 to TRBJ1-1; possibly TRBD1 for D (5 bases). The CDR3 covers 14 residues. V lost 6 bases, J lost 4 bases, and 15 bases lay in between. Germline loops: CDR1 SNHLY, CDR2 FYNNEI. The CDR3 sequence: CASRDIDIRTEAFF. The CDR3 DNA reads TGTGCCAGCAGGGACATTGACATACGCACTGAAGCTTTCTTT.

This clone was observed a single time. The V gene is TRBV7-9, the J gene TRBJ2-7; D is undetermined. Between the trimmed V and J ends, which lost 1 base and 9 bases, there was a span of 10 bases. This CDR3 has 12 amino acids. Germline CDR1 and CDR2: SEHNR and FQNEAQ (reference sequence). CDR3 loop: CASSLDPRRQYF. Here the CDR3 DNA reads TGTGCCAGCAGCTTAGACCCGAGAAGGCAGTACTTC.

This rearrangement joins TRBV30 to TRBJ1-4; a possible D gene is TRBD1 (5 bases). The CDR3 sequence is 13 residues long. V shed 0 bases and J shed 5 bases, with 7 bases lying between them. Germline V gives CDR1 GTSNPN, CDR2 SVGIG (reference sequence). CDR3 sequence reads: CAWSVGGNEKLFF. In DNA form, the CDR3 reads TGTGCCTGGAGTGTTGGGGGGAATGAAAAACTGTTTTTT.

This sequence joins TRBV5-5 and TRBJ1-1; 7 bases agree with TRBD1. V dropped 4 bases and J dropped 0; count of bases not matched to a gene: 6. CDR1 and CDR2 (germline): SGHKS, YYEKEE (reference sequence). The CDR3 runs 15 residues. The CDR3 protein is CASSPKTGLNTEAFF. The CDR3 nucleotides are TGTGCCAGCAGCCCTAAGACAGGGCTGAACACTGAAGCTTTCTTT.

The chain recombines TRBV6-5 with TRBJ1-1; tentative D call: TRBD1 (5 bases). V was shortened by 8 bases and J by 4 bases, with 8 bases between the two germline ends. Looked up from germline, CDR1 is MNHEY and CDR2 is SVGAGI. The CDR3 length is 11 residues. The CDR3 here is CASSRATEAFF. CDR3 DNA: TGTGCCAGCTCCAGGGCCACTGAAGCTTTCTTT.